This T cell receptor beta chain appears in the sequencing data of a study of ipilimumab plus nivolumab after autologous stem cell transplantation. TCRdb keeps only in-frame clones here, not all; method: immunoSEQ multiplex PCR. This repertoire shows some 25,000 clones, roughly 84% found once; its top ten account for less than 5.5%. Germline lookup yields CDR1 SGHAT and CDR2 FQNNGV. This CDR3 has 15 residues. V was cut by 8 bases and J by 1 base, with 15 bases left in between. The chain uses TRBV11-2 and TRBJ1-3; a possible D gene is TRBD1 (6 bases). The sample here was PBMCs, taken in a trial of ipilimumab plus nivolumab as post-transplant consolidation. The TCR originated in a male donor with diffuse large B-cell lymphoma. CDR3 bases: TGTGCCAGCTTTGGGGGGGGCCCATCTGGAAACACCATATATTTT. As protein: CASFGGGPSGNTIYF.